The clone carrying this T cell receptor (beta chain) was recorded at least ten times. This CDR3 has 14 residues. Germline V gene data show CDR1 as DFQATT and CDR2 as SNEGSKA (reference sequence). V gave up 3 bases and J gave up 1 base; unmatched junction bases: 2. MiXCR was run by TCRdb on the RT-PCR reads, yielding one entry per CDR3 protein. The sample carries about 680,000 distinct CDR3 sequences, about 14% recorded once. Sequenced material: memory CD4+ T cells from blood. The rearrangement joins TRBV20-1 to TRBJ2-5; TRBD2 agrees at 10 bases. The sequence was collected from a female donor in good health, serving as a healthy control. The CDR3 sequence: CSASLAGVQETQYF. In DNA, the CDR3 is TGCAGTGCTAGTCTAGCGGGGGTCCAAGAGACCCAGTACTTC.